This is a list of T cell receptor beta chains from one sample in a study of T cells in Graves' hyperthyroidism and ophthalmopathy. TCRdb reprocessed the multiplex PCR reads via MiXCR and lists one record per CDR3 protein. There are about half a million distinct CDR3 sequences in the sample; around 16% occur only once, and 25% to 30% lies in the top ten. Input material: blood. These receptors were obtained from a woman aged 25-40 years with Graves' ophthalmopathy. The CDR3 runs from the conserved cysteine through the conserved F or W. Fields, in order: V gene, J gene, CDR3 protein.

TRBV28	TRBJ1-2	CASEENSAYGYTF
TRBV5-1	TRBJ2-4	CASSDGGDIQYF
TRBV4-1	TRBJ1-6	CASSQVRDRGPDSPLHF
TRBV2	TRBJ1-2	CAGGKGQGGGYGYTF
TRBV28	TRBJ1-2	CASSSPGYYGYAF
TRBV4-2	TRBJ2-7	CASSQERGTSGLYEQYF
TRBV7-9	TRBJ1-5	CASSLDSDNQPQHF
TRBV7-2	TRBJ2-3	CASSGRLAGGGTDTQYF
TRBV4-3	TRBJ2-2	CASSQETHGGSGELFF
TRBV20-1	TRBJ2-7	CSARDPVKAYEQYF
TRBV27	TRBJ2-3	CASSLATGKSDTQYF
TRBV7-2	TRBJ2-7	CASSSGSGGLAGGDYEQYF
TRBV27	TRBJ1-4	CASSPTGQGGEKLFF
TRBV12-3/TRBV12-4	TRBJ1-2	CASRKSGTGGANYGYTF
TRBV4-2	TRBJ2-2	CASSRPGRATNTGELFF
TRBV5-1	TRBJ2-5	CASTRLGFGETQYF
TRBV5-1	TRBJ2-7	CASSLGRGIGSYEQYF
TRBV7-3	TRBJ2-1	CASSLDTGLAGFDEQFF
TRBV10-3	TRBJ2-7	CAISESAGNYEQYF
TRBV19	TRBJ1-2	CASSILSGANYGYTF
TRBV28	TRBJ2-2	CASSMTTGELFF
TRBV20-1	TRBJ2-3	CSAIVPPSTDTQYF
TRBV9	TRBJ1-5	CASSTRSNQPQHF
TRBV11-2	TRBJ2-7	CASSLGSLGREQYF
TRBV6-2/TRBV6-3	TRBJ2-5	CVSSPPGGQGTQYF
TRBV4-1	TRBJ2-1	CASSQEGGRDGQFF
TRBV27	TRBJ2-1	CASSLVRGDNEQFF
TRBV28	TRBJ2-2	CASSLDSKFDTGELFF
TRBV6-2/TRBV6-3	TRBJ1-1	CASRSTTVQAFF
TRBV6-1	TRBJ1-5	CASRPRTDRRDQPQHF
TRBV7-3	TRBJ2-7	CASSISGGADEQYF
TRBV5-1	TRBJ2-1	CASREELLDEQFF
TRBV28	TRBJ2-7	CASSPPGALYEQYF
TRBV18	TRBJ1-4	CASSPNWGEGEKLFF
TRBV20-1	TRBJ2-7	CSAGEATVEQYF
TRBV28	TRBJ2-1	CASSPRTSEYYRGVNEQFF
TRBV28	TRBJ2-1	CASSRGRVDEQFF
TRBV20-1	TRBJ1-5	CSALLGAGNQPQHF
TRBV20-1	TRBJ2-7	CSGLAGDAYEQYF
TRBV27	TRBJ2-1	CASSVTGLHNEQFF
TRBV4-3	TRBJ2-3	CASSQVPGQTTDTQYF
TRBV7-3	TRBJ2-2	CASSPFPGTSNTGELFF
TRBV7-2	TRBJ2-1	CASTLAYNEQFF
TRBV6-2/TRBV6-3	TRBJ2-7	CASSSNGQRYEQYF
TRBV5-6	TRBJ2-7	CASTFYAGGLTLLYEQYF
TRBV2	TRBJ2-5	CASTPRGRQTQYF
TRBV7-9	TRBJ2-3	CASSPTGWRPDTQYF
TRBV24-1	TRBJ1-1	CATKGGGMNTEAFF
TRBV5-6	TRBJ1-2	CASKGEGAHYGYTF
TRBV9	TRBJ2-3	CASSELWGGDTQYF
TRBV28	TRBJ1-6	CASSSPGQSSSLHF
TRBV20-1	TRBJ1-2	CSASLRTGNYGYTF
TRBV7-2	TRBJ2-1	CASSLASGRVHEQFF
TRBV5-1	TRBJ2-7	CASSLGGAENEQYF
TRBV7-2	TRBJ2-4	CASSLGPGENIQYF
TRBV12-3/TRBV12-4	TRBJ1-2	CASRATGSYGYTF
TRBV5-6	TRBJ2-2	CASSEGLANGELFF
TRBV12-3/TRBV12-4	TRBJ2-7	CASRKTSGRPEQYF
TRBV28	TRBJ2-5	CASSFIPGQTQYF
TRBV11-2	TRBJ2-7	CASNGGSSYEQYF